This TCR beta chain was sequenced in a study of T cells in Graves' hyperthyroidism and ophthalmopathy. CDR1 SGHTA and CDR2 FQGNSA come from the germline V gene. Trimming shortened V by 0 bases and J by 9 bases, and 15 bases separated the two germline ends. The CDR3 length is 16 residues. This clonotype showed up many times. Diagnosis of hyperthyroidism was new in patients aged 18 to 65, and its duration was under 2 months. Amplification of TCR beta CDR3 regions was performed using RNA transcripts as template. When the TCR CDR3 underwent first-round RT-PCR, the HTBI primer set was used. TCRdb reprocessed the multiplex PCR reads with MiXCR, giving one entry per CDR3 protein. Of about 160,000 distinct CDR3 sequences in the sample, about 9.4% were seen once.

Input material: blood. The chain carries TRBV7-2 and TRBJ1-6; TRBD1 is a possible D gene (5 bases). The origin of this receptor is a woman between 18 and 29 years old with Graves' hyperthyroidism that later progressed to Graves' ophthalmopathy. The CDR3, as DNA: TGTGCCAGCAGCTTAGCGCTGGGCACGGGACTTTCACCCCTCCACTTT. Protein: CASSLALGTGLSPLHF.